The rows below give T cell receptor beta chains drawn from one sample of a study of OX40 agonist ivuxolimab in advanced cancers. Assay: immunoSEQ multiplex PCR; the TCRdb copy retains only in-frame clones and omits some. The sample includes some 40,000 clones, roughly nine tenths of them seen just once. Sample: CD4+ or CD8+ T cells sorted from blood, taken in a trial of the OX40 agonist ivuxolimab. The receptors were gathered from an adult with an advanced solid tumor such as melanoma, head and neck, liver or kidney cancer. Both conserved end residues are part of each CDR3. The order of the fields is J gene, clone size, D gene, V gene, CDR3 DNA, CDR3 protein. D genes are given only for firm matches. Part of the rows lack a size; the others show once, few, many or a class for expanded clones.

TRBJ1-1,NA,NA,TRBV5-1,TGCGCCAGCAGCTTGGAGGTCCCAACGAACACTGAAGCTTTCTTT,CASSLEVPTNTEAFF
TRBJ2-7,once,NA,TRBV9,TGTGCCAGCAGCGTAGATTCGGCCGGGTACGCTAACGAGCAGTACTTC,CASSVDSAGYANEQYF
TRBJ1-2,NA,TRBD1,TRBV27,TGTGCCAGCCGACAGGGTTATAACTATGGCTACACCTTC,CASRQGYNYGYTF
TRBJ1-1,NA,NA,TRBV2,TGTGCCAGCAGATCCACCCCCAGGGACCCTGAAGCTTTCTTT,CASRSTPRDPEAFF
TRBJ2-7,NA,NA,TRBV28,TGTGCCAGCAGCCCCCAGACTAGTCCCTACGAGCAGTACTTC,CASSPQTSPYEQYF
TRBJ1-1,NA,NA,TRBV19,TGTGCCAGTAGCCACCAGGGCTGGAACACTGAAGCTTTCTTT,CASSHQGWNTEAFF
TRBJ2-1,NA,TRBD2,TRBV11-2,TGTGCCAGCAGCTTAGTTGGTAGCGGGGGGATGAATGAGCAGTTCTTC,CASSLVGSGGMNEQFF
TRBJ2-2,NA,NA,TRBV25-1,TGTGCCAGCAGTGCGGGACAAGGCGGGTGGACCGGGGAGCTGTTTTTT,CASSAGQGGWTGELFF
TRBJ1-2,NA,TRBD1,TRBV28,TGTGCCAGTAAACTTACTGGGCAGGGGGTGGAGAGCTACACCTTC,CASKLTGQGVESYTF
TRBJ1-6,NA,NA,TRBV27,TGTGCCAGCAGTTTTGGGGTATCACCCCTCCACTTT,CASSFGVSPLHF
TRBJ2-4,NA,NA,TRBV7-8,TGTGCCAGCAGCTCTTCCAGGGTTGCCAAAAACATTCAGTACTTC,CASSSSRVAKNIQYF
TRBJ2-6,NA,NA,TRBV27,TGTGCCAGCAGTTTATTACAGAGCTCTGGGGCCAACGTCCTGACTTTC,CASSLLQSSGANVLTF
TRBJ2-1,NA,NA,TRBV29-1,TGCAGCGTTGTAGGTCAGCCGTTAACCCGGAGCTCCTACAATGAGCAGTTCTTC,CSVVGQPLTRSSYNEQFF
TRBJ1-4,NA,NA,TRBV5-6,TGTGCCAGCAGCTTGGATTTCGGGGAAGGTGAAAAACTGTTTTTT,CASSLDFGEGEKLFF
TRBJ2-7,NA,NA,TRBV6-5,TGTGCCAGCAGTTCCCCTCTTGGACAGACCTTCTACGAGCAGTACTTC,CASSSPLGQTFYEQYF
TRBJ1-3,NA,NA,TRBV15,TGTGCCACCAGCTCTGGGGGGGGAAACACCATATATTTT,CATSSGGGNTIYF
TRBJ2-5,NA,NA,TRBV28,TGTGCCAGCAGGTCAACCGGGGAGCAAGAGACCCAGTACTTC,CASRSTGEQETQYF
TRBJ1-2,NA,NA,TRBV7-9,TGTGCCAGCAGCTTAGAGGGCCACGTGGATGGCTACACCTTC,CASSLEGHVDGYTF
TRBJ1-1,NA,NA,TRBV4-3,TGCGCCAGCAGCCAAGCGATGGGGAAAACATGGAACACTGAAGCTTTCTTT,CASSQAMGKTWNTEAFF
TRBJ1-5,NA,TRBD1,TRBV4-3,TGCGCCAGCAGCCAAGACCCCGGGACAGGGGGCAATCAGCCCCAGCATTTT,CASSQDPGTGGNQPQHF
TRBJ1-6,NA,NA,TRBV6-6,TGTGCCAGCAGCCTACAGGGAAGGGATTCACCCCTCCACTTT,CASSLQGRDSPLHF
TRBJ2-7,NA,NA,TRBV7-8,TGTGCCAGCAGCTTAGTGACGGGACCTGGCCCTGGGGAGCAGTACTTC,CASSLVTGPGPGEQYF
TRBJ1-1,NA,NA,TRBV5-4,TGTGCCAGCAGCTTCGCGACTGAAGCTTTCTTT,CASSFATEAFF
TRBJ2-1,NA,TRBD2,TRBV7-3,TGTGCCAGCAGCTTAATGGGGAGGGCCCAGGATGAGCAGTTCTTC,CASSLMGRAQDEQFF